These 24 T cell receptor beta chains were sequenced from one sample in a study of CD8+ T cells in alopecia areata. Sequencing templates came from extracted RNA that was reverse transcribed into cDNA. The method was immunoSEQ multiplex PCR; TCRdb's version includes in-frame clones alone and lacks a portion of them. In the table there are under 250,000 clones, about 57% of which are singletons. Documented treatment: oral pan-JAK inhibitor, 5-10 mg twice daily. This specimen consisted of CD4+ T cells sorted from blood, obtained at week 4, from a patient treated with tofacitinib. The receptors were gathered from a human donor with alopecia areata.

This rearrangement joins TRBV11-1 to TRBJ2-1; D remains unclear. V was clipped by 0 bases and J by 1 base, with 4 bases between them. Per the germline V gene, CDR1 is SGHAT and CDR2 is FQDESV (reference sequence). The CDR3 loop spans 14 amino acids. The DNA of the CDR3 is TGTGCCAGCAGCTTAGCCCATTCCTACAATGAGCAGTTCTTC. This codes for CASSLAHSYNEQFF.

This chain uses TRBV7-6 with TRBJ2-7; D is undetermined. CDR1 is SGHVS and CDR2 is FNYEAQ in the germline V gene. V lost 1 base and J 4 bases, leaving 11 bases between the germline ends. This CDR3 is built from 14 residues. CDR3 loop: CASSLGDTFYEQYF. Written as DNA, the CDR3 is TGTGCCAGCAGCTTAGGGGATACCTTTTACGAGCAGTACTTC.

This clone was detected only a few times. For the CDR3, the DNA is TGTGCCAGCAGCTCGGGGGACCGTTCTGGGACGGATACGCAGTATTTT. Translated: CASSSGDRSGTDTQYF. The J gene is TRBJ2-3, the V gene TRBV7-2; tentatively, D is TRBD2 (6 bases). The CDR3 length is 16 residues. Germline CDR1 reads SGHTA; CDR2 reads FQGNSA. V lost 4 bases and J lost 6, with 20 bases in between.

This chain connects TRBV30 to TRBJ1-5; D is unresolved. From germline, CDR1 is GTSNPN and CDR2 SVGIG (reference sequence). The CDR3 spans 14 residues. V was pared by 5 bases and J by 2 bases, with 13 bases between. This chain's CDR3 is CAWSSLGGNQPQHF. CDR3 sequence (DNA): TGTGCCTGGTCGAGCCTTGGGGGCAATCAGCCCCAGCATTTT.

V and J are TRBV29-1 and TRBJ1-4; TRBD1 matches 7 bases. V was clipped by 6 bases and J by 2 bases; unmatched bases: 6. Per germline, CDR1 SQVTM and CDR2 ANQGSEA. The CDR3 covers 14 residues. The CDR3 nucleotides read TGCAGCGTCGTAGACAGGGCGACTAATGAAAAACTGTTTTTT. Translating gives CSVVDRATNEKLFF.

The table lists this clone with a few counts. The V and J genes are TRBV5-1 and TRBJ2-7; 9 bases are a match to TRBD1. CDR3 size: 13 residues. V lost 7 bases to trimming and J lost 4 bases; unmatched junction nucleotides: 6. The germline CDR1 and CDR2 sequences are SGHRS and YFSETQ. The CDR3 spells CASRRDRAYEQYF. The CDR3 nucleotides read TGCGCCAGCCGACGGGACAGGGCTTACGAGCAGTACTTC.

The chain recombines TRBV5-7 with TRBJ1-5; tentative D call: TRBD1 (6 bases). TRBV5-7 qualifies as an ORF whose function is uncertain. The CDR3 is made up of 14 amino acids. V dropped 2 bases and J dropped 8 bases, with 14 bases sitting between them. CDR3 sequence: CASSFATGLKPQHF. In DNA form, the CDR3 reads TGTGCCAGCAGCTTCGCGACAGGATTAAAGCCCCAGCATTTT.

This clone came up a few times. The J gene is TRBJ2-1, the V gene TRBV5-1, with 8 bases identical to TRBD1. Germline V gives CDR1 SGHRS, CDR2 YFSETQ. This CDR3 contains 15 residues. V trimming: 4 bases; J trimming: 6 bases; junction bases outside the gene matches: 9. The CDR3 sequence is CASSVGTGPLNEQFF. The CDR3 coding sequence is TGCGCCAGCAGCGTAGGGACAGGACCCCTCAATGAGCAGTTCTTC.

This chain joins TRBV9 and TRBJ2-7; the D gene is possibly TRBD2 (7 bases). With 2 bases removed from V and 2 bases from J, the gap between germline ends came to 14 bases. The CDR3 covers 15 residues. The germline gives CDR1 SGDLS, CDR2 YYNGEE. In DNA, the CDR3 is TGTGCCAGCAGCGTTCCGGGGGGCCAGACCTACGAGCAGTACTTC. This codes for CASSVPGGQTYEQYF.

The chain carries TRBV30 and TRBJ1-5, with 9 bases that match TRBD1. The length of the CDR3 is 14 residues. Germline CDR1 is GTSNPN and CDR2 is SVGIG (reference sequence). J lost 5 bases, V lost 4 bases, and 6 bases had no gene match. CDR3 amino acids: CAWKGRTGDQPQHF. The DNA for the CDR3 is TGTGCCTGGAAGGGTCGGACAGGGGATCAGCCCCAGCATTTT.

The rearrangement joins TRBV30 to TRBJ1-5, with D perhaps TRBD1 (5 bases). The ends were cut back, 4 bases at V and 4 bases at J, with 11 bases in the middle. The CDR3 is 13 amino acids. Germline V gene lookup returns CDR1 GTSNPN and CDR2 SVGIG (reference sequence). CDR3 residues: CAWTLGVNQPQHF. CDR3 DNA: TGTGCCTGGACTCTAGGGGTTAATCAGCCCCAGCATTTT.

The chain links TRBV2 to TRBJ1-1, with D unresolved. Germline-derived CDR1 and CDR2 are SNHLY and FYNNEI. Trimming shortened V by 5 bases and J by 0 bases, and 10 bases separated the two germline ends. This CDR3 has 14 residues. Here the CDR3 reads CASSREKMNTEAFF. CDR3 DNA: TGTGCCAGCAGTAGGGAGAAAATGAACACTGAAGCTTTCTTT.

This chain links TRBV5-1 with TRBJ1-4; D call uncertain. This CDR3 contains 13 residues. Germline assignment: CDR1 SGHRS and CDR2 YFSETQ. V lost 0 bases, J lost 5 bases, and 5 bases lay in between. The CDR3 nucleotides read TGCGCCAGCAGCTTGGGGCAGAATGAAAAACTGTTTTTT. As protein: CASSLGQNEKLFF.

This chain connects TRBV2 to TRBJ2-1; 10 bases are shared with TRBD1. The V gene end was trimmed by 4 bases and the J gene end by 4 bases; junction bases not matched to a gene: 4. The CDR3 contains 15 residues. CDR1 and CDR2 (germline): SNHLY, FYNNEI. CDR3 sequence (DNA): TGTGCCAGCAGTGGGGACAGGGGATCGTACAATGAGCAGTTCTTC. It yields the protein CASSGDRGSYNEQFF.

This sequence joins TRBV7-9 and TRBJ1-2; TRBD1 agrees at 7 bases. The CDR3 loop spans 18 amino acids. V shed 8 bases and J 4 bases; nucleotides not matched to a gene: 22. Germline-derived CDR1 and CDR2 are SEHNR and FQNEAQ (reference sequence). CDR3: CASSATPTPGTAGYGYTF. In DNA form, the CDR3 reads TGTGCCAGCTCCGCTACGCCAACGCCCGGGACAGCCGGCTATGGCTACACCTTC.

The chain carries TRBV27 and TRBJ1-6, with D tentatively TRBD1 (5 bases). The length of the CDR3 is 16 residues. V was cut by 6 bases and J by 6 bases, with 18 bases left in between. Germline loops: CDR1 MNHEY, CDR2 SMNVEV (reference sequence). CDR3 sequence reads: CASRSTAGTLNSPLHF. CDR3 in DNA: TGTGCCAGCAGATCGACAGCCGGAACCCTTAATTCACCCCTCCACTTT.

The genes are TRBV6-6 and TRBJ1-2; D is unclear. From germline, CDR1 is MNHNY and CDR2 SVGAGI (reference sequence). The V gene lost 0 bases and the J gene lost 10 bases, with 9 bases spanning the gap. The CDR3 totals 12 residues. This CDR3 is CASSYSSPTYTF. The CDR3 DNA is TGTGCCAGCAGTTACTCGTCCCCCACCTACACCTTC.

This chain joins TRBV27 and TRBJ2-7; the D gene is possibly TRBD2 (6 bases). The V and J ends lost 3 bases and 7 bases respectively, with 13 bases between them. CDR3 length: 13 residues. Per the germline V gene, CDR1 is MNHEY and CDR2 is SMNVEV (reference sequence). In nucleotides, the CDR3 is TGTGCCAGCAGTTTTGGGGGGAGTAGAGAGCAGTACTTC. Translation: CASSFGGSREQYF.

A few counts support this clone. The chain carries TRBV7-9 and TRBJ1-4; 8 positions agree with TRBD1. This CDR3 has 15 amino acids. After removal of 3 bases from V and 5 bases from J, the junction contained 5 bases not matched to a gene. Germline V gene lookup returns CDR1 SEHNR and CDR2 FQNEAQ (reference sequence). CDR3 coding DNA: TGTGCCAGCAGCTTTGGTACAGGGGGGAATGAAAAACTGTTTTTT. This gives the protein CASSFGTGGNEKLFF.

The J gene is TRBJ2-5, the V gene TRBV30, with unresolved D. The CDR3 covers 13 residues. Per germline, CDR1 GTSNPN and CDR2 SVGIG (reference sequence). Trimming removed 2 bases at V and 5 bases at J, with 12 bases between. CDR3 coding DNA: TGTGCCTGGAGTCCTAAGGGCATGGAGACCCAGTACTTC. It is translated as CAWSPKGMETQYF.

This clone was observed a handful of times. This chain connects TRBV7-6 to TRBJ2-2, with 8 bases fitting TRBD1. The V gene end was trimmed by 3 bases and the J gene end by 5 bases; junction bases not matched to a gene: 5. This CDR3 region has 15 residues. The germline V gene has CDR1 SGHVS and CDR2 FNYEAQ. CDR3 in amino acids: CASSLGQAPTGELFF. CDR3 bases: TGTGCCAGCAGCTTGGGACAGGCTCCAACCGGGGAGCTGTTTTTT.

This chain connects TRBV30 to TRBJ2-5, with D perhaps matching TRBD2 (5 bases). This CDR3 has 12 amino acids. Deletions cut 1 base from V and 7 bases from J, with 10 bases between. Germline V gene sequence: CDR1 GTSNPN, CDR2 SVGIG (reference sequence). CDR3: CAWSGAEGTQYF. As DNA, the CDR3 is TGTGCCTGGAGTGGGGCTGAGGGGACCCAGTACTTC.

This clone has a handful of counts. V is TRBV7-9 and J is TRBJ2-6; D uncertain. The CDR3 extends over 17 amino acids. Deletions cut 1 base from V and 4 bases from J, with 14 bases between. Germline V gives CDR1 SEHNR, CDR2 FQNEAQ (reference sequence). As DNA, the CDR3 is TGTGCCAGCAGCTTAGTAGCAGCTACCAGGGGGGCCAACGTCCTGACTTTC. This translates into CASSLVAATRGANVLTF.

Here the CDR3 reads CASSQGGNPLHF. CDR3 coding DNA: TGCGCCAGCAGCCAAGGGGGGAACCCCCTCCACTTT. The gene calls are TRBV4-3 and TRBJ1-6, with a weak D call TRBD1 (5 bases). This CDR3 spans 12 amino acids. The V end was cut by 1 base, the J end by 13 bases, with 8 bases between. Per germline, CDR1 LGHNA and CDR2 YSLEER.